This entry features one T cell receptor (beta chain) sequence. The antigen is unknown. Only in-frame clones appear in the TCRdb table, and some are missing; sequencing was by immunoSEQ multiplex PCR. The profile covers about 61,000 clones, with around three quarters appearing a single time and less than 0.6% taken by the ten largest. V shed 5 bases, J shed 5 bases, and the junction held 10 bases outside the gene matches. Germline CDR1 reads MNHNY; CDR2 reads SVGAGI (reference sequence). CDR3 size: 15 residues. The record originates from a study of memory CD4+ T cells and cytomegalovirus serostatus. Study-wide points: Each of approximately 69 CMV-associated TCRbeta sequences occurred in one to five individuals. Suggested: most of the CMV-linked TCR signature lies in CD4+ memory cells.

The sort gate was single viable CD3+CD4+CD8-CD45RO+ cells for memory CD4+ T cells. The sequenced material came from memory CD4+ T cells from blood. V usage is TRBV6-6 and J usage is TRBJ2-7; 9 bases are shared with TRBD1. This TCR was recovered from an adult in good health and CMV-seronegative. Some clones in this sample may be carry-over from other donors' samples. The CDR3 DNA sequence: TGTGCCAGCAGTAAACCGGGACAGGGCGTCCACGAGCAGTACTTC. Translation gives CASSKPGQGVHEQYF.